This entry features one T cell receptor beta chain sequence. This sample stems from a study of regulatory T cells in long-lasting Graves disease. In the study overall: Newly diagnosed Graves' patients had under 3 months of antithyroid drugs.

Building the TCR beta libraries relied on iRepertoire HTBI primers, and CDR3 regions underwent Arm-PCR. Each CDR3 protein gets one entry after TCRdb re-called the multiplex PCR reads with MiXCR. The sample includes 420,000 or so distinct CDR3 sequences, about a sixth of them seen just once. Deletions cut 5 bases from V and 0 bases from J, with 9 bases between. The CDR3 consists of 13 residues. Germline CDR1 is DFQATT and CDR2 is SNEGSKA (reference sequence). Indicated time point: newly diagnosed GD, antithyroid drugs for less than 3 months. Following extraction of RNA from PBMCs, that RNA was used to make the TCR library. The same data also went into a second study, on T cells in Graves' hyperthyroidism and ophthalmopathy. That report notes: Separating ophthalmopathy from stable hyperthyroidism was achieved by a 13 V-J model.

The material was peripheral blood mononuclear cells (PBMCs), obtained at new diagnosis, from a patient treated with antithyroid drugs. V usage is TRBV20-1 and J usage is TRBJ2-3, with a weak D call TRBD2 (6 bases). The origin of this receptor is a woman under 30 with Graves disease. The CDR3 DNA reads as TGCAGTGCTCGGACTACTAGCACAGATACGCAGTATTTT. Encoded protein: CSARTTSTDTQYF.